The 14 T cell receptor beta chains given below trace back to one sample, sequenced in a study of blood T cells in healthy people across ages. Together with a sample-barcoded 5' primer, a J-beta primer mix was included in a second PCR lasting roughly 7 to 11 cycles. A single record per CDR3 protein comes from TCRdb applying MiXCR to the 5' RACE reads. The table includes about 620,000 distinct CDR3 sequences, over 40% detected once. Sequenced: blood. These TCRs come from a woman of 80 years or more in good health.

CDR3 region: CAISESEGPSYGYTF. For the CDR3, the DNA is TGTGCCATCAGTGAGAGTGAGGGCCCCAGCTATGGCTACACCTTC. The chain recombines TRBV10-3 with TRBJ1-2, with D hard to call. V lost 2 bases, J lost 4 bases, and 14 bases lay in between. CDR1 ENHRY and CDR2 SYGVKD come from the germline V gene. The CDR3 totals 15 residues.

This clonotype was detected a few times. The chain links TRBV28 to TRBJ1-1; TRBD1 is a possible D gene (5 bases). This CDR3 comprises 14 residues. CDR1 is MDHEN, CDR2 SYDVKM, per germline. Trimming pared 5 bases from V and 8 bases from J, leaving 18 bases between. CDR3 region: CASSPGDRRREAFF. The CDR3 coding sequence is TGTGCCAGCAGTCCTGGGGACCGCCGGAGGGAAGCTTTCTTT.

This clonotype was seen a few times. The CDR3 spells CATRGTGDNEQFF. Here the CDR3 DNA reads TGTGCCACCAGGGGAACAGGGGACAATGAGCAGTTCTTC. The rearrangement uses TRBV24-1 and TRBJ2-1, with 7 bases lining up with TRBD1. Trimming removed 7 bases from V and 5 bases from J; junction bases left unmatched: 4. Germline-derived CDR1 and CDR2 are KGHDR and SFDVKD. This CDR3 region has 13 residues.

DNA for the CDR3: TGTGCCAGCAGCGGGGAGGAGCAGTTCTTC. Translated: CASSGEEQFF. This chain connects TRBV7-2 to TRBJ2-1; a possible D gene is TRBD2 (5 bases). The V end lost 5 bases, the J end lost 10 bases, and 6 bases lay between the germline ends. The CDR3 consists of 10 residues. The germline CDR1 and CDR2 sequences are SGHTA and FQGNSA.

This clonotype was found many times. The V gene is TRBV5-1, the J gene TRBJ2-3; 10 nucleotides line up with TRBD2. The CDR3 is 15 residues long. Germline loops: CDR1 SGHRS, CDR2 YFSETQ. J gave up 3 bases and V 0 bases, and 1 base lay outside the gene matches. CDR3 sequence reads: CASSLGLAGTDTQYF. CDR3 DNA: TGCGCCAGCAGCTTGGGACTAGCGGGTACAGATACGCAGTATTTT.

The genes are TRBV12-3 or TRBV12-4 and TRBJ1-4; 8 bases align to TRBD1. This CDR3 spans 14 amino acids. With 6 bases clipped from V and 8 bases from J, the junction kept 8 bases outside the gene matches. The CDR3 nucleotides are TGTGCCAGCAGAGCCTCAGGGGGCGGGGAAAAACTGTTTTTT. Encoded protein: CASRASGGGEKLFF.

This clonotype was counted ten times or more. The V gene is TRBV6-1, the J gene TRBJ2-7; 7 bases match TRBD1. This CDR3 is 12 amino acids long. The junction had 2 bases not matched to a gene; V was cut back by 6 bases and J by 3 bases. The germline gives CDR1 MNHNS, CDR2 SASEGT. The CDR3 loop reads CASRRQGYEQYF. CDR3 DNA: TGTGCCAGCAGGCGACAGGGCTACGAGCAGTACTTC.

This clonotype was picked up one time. This may stem from a read error, because a much larger clone lies one nucleotide away. The CDR3 reads CASSVGGLANEQFF. The CDR3 DNA follows: TGTGCCAGCAGCGTAGGGGGGCTAGCCAATGAGCAGTTCTTC. The rearrangement uses TRBV9 and TRBJ2-1, with D possibly TRBD1 on 6 matching bases. Per the germline V gene, CDR1 is SGDLS and CDR2 is YYNGEE. The V gene lost 0 bases and the J gene lost 6 bases, with 10 bases spanning the gap. The CDR3 loop spans 14 amino acids.

Turning to this clonotype: The junction does not match germline at one end; this may be a read error. The chain has TRBV7-7 and TRBJ2-2; no firm D call. Per germline, CDR1 SSHAT and CDR2 FNYEAQ (reference sequence). The CDR3 runs to 14 residues. CDR3 amino acids: CASSREALIGELFF. CDR3 nucleotides: TGTGCTAGCAGCCGTGAGGCCCTCATCGGGGAGCTGTTTTTT.

The chain is built from TRBV12-3 or TRBV12-4 and TRBJ2-4; 12 positions match TRBD1. The V segment lost 7 bases and the J segment 0 bases; nucleotides outside the gene matches: 7. This CDR3 has 17 residues. This chain's CDR3 is CASTLGQGALAKNIQYF. For the CDR3, the DNA is TGTGCCAGCACCTTGGGACAGGGGGCTTTAGCCAAAAACATTCAGTACTTC.

This rearrangement joins TRBV11-2 to TRBJ2-7; D is possibly TRBD2 (5 bases). The CDR3 consists of 14 residues. With 3 bases removed from V and 0 bases from J, the gap between germline ends came to 9 bases. In germline, CDR1 is SGHAT, CDR2 FQNNGV. The CDR3 region is CASSFLDYSYEQYF. The CDR3 DNA reads as TGTGCCAGCAGCTTTTTAGACTACTCCTACGAGCAGTACTTC.

Notes on this clonotype: A much larger clone lies one base from this, so it may be a read error. The V gene is TRBV7-9, the J gene TRBJ1-5, with TRBD1 as a possible D gene (5 bases). The germline gives CDR1 SEHNR, CDR2 FQNEAQ (reference sequence). This CDR3 region has 12 residues. The CDR3 is CSSSHEGHRQHF. The CDR3 coding sequence is TGTTCCAGCAGCCACGAGGGGCACCGGCAGCATTTT. The full variable domain, rest sourced from reference TRBV7-9 and TRBJ1-5, is DTGVSQNPRHKITKRGQNVTFRCDPISEHNRLYWYRQTLGQGPEFLTYFQNEAQLEKSRLLSDRFSAERPKGSFSTLEIQRTEQGDSAMYLCSSSHEGHRQHFGDGTRLSIL.

Comment on this clonotype: Being one base from a much bigger clone, this may be a read error. The V call is TRBV5-1, the J call TRBJ2-1; D could derive from TRBD1 or TRBD2 (5 bases each). Looked up from germline, CDR1 is SGHRS and CDR2 is YFSETQ. This CDR3 has 15 amino acids. The CDR3 protein is CVSNFGRGWSNEQFF. The CDR3 DNA is TGCGTCAGCAACTTTGGACGGGGCTGGAGCAATGAGCAGTTCTTC.

This CDR3 is CASSDTRYWDYGYTF. In DNA form, the CDR3 reads TGTGCCAGCAGCGATACACGGTACTGGGACTATGGCTACACCTTC. The chain combines TRBV28 with TRBJ1-2; D is unclear. Germline values: CDR1 MDHEN, CDR2 SYDVKM. This CDR3 contains 15 residues. Trimming removed 6 bases at V and 3 bases at J, with 17 bases between.